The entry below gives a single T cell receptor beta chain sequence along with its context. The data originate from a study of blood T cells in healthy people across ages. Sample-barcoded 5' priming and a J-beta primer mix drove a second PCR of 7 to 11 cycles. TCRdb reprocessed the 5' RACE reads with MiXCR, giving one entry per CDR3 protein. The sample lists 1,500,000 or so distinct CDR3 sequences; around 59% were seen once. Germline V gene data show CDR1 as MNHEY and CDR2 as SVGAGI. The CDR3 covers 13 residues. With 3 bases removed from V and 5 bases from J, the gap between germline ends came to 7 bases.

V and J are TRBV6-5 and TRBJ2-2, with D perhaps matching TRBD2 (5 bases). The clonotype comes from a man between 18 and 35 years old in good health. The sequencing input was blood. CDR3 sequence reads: CASSYKRTGELFF. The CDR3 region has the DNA TGTGCCAGCAGTTATAAGCGGACCGGGGAGCTGTTTTTT.